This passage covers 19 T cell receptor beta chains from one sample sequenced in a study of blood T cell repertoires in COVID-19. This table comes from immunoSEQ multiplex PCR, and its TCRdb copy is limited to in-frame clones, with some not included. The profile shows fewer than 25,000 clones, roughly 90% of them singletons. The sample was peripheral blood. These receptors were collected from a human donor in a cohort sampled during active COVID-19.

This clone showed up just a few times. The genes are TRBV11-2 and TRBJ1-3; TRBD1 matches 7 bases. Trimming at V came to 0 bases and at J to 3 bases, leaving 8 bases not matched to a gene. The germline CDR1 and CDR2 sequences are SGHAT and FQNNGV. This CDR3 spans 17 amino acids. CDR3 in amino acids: CASSLESRDSYGNTIYF. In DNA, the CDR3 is TGTGCCAGCAGCTTAGAGAGCCGGGACAGCTATGGAAACACCATATATTTT.

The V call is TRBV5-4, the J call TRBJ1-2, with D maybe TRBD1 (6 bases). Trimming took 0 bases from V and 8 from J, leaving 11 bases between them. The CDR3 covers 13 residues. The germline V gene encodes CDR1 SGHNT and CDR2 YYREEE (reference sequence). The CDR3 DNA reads TGTGCCAGCAGCTTGGTGGGGGCCTTCGGCTACACCTTC. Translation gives CASSLVGAFGYTF.

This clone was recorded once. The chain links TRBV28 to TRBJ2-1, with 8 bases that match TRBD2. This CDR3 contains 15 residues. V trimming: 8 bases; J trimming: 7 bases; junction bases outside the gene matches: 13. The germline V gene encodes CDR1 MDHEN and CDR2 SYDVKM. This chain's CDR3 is CASLTTGTSRNEQFF. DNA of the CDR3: TGTGCCAGCCTCACGACCGGGACTAGTAGAAATGAGCAGTTCTTC. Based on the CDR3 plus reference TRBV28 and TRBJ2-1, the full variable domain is DVKVTQSSRYLVKRTGEKVFLECVQDMDHENMFWYRQDPGLGLRLIYFSYDVKMKEKGDIPEGYSVSREKKERFSLILESASTNQTSMYLCASLTTGTSRNEQFFGPGTRLTVL.

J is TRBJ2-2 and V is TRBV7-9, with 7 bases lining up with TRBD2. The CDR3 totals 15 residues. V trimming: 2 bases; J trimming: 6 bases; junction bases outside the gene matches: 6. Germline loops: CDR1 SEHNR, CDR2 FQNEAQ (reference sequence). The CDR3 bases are TGTGCCAGCAGCTTAACCCCGGGGGGTGCCGGGGAGCTGTTTTTT. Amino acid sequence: CASSLTPGGAGELFF.

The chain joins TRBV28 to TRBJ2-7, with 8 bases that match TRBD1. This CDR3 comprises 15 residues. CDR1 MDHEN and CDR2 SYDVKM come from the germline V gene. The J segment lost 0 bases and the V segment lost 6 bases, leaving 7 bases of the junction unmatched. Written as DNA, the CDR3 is TGTGCCAGCAGCCAGACAGGGGCCAGCTCCTACGAGCAGTACTTC. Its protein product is CASSQTGASSYEQYF.

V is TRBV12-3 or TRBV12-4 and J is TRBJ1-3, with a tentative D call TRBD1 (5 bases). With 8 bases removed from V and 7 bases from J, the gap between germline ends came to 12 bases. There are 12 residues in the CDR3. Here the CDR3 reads CASGTGRNTIYF. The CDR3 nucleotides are TGTGCCAGCGGAACAGGTCGTAACACCATATATTTT.

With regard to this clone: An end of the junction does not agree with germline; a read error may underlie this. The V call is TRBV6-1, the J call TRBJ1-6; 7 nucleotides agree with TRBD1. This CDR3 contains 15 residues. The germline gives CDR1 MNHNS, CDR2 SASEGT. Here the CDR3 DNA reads TGTGCCAGCACTGAACGACAGGGCGCGAATTCACCCCTCCACTTT. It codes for CASTERQGANSPLHF.

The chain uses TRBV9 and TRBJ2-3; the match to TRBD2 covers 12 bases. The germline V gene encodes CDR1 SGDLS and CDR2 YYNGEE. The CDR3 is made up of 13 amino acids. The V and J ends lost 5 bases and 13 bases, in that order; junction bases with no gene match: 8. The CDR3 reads CASRGPSGREKYF. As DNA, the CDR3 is TGTGCCAGCAGAGGTCCTAGCGGGAGGGAAAAGTATTTT.

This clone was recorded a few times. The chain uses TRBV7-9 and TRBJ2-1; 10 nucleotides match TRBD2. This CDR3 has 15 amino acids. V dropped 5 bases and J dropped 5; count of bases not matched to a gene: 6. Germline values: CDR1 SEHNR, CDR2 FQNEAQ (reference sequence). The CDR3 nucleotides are TGTGCCAGCAGCAAGCTAGCGGGAGTCCACAATGAGCAGTTCTTC. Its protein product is CASSKLAGVHNEQFF.

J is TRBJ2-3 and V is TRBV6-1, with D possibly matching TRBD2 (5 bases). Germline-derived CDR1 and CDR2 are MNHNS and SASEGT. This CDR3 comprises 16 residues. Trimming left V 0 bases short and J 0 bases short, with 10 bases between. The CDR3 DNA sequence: TGTGCCAGCAGTGAAGCAATGGCGGGTAGCACAGATACGCAGTATTTT. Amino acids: CASSEAMAGSTDTQYF.

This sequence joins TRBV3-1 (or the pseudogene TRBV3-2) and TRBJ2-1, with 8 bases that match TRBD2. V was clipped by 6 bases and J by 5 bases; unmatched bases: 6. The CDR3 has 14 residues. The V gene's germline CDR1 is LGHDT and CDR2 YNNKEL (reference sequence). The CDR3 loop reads CASSQGLDNNEQFF. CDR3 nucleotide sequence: TGTGCCAGCAGTCAGGGACTAGATAACAATGAGCAGTTCTTC.

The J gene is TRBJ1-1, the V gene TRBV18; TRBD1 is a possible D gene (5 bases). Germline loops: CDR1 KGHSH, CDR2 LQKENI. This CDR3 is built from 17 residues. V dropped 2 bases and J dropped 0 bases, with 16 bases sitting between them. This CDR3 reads CASSPWVWGELNTEAFF. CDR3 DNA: TGTGCCAGCTCACCATGGGTCTGGGGGGAATTGAACACTGAAGCTTTCTTT.

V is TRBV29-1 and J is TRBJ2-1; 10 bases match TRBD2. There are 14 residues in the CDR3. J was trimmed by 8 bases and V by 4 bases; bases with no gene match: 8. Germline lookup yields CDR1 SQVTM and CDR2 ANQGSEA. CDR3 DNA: TGCAGCGTTGTAGTAGCGGGAGGAGGCTATGAGCAGTTCTTC. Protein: CSVVVAGGGYEQFF.

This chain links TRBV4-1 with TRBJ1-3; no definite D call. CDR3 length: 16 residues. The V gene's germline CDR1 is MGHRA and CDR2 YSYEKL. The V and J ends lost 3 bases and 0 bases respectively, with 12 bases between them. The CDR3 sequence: CASSQSEVLSGNTIYF. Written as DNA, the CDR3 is TGCGCCAGCAGCCAGTCAGAGGTGCTCTCTGGAAACACCATATATTTT.

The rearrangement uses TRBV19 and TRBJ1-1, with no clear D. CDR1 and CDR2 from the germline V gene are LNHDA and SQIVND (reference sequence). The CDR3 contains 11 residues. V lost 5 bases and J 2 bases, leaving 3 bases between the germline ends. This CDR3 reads CASSSNTEAFF. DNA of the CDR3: TGTGCCAGTAGTTCTAACACTGAAGCTTTCTTT.

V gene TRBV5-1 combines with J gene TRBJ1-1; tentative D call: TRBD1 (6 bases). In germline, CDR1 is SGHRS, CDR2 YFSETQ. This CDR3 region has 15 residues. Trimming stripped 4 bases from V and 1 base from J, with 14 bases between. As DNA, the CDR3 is TGCGCCAGCAGCCCCGGACAGACTGCGAACACTGAAGCTTTCTTT. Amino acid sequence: CASSPGQTANTEAFF.

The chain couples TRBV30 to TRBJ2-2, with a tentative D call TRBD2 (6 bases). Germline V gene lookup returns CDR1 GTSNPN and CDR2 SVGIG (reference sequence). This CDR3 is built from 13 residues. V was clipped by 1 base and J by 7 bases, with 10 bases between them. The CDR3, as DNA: TGTGCCTGGAGTGGGAGGAGGGGCGGGGAGCTGTTTTTT. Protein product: CAWSGRRGGELFF. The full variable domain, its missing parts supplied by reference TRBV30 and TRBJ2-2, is SQTIHQWPATLVQPVGSPLSLECTVEGTSNPNLYWYRQAAGRGLQLLFYSVGIGQISSEVPQNLSASRPQDRQFILSSKKLLLSDSGFYLCAWSGRRGGELFFGEGSRLTVL.

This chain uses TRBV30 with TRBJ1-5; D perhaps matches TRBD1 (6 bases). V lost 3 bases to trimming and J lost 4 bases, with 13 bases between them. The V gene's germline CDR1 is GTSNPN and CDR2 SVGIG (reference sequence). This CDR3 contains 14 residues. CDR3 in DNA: TGTGCCTGGAGCCTCGGGCAGGGGAATCAGCCCCAGCATTTT. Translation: CAWSLGQGNQPQHF.

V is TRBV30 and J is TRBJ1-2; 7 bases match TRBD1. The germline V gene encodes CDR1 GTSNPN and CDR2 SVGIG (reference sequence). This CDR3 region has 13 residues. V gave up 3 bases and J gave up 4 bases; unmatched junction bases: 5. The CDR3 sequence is CAWSVGTAYGYTF. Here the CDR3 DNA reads TGTGCCTGGAGCGTGGGGACAGCCTATGGCTACACCTTC.